This T cell receptor beta chain was identified in a study of neurological immune-mediated disorders (dated by TCRdb to between 2018 and 2021). In terms of the full investigation: Among the approximately 34 multiple sclerosis patients, relapsing-remitting MS accounted for about 31 and secondary progressive MS accounted for 3. Of the approximately 70 subjects in the cohort, about 14 were HAM/TSP patients, some 35 were multiple sclerosis patients, and approximately 20 were healthy controls. The roughly 100 TCR-beta libraries covered PBMC samples along with longitudinal samples, technical triplicates, and paired sorted CD4+ and CD8+ T-cell subsets. The study compared peripheral blood TCR-beta repertoires of HTLV-I-associated myelopathy (HAM/TSP) patients, multiple sclerosis patients and healthy controls using UMI-based sequencing. Broader findings and caveats from the paper: TCR clonal expansion was highest in HAM/TSP patients and lowest in MS patients, with MS patients falling below even healthy controls. The MS cluster was not associated with any clinical or MRI features, and the authors stated that larger cohorts are needed. Across subjects, expanded clones never shared an identical CDR3 amino acid sequence, which suggests that the TCR-beta repertoires in every group were private. In phylogenetic analysis, the repertoires of 18 of 34 MS patients grouped into a cluster of related CDR3 sequences, which suggests a possible signature at the repertoire level.

For the unsorted PBMC libraries, 2 million PBMCs were stored in RNAlater at -80 degrees C until RNA extraction and were used to generate the libraries. Multiple sclerosis patients were enrolled in a US clinical protocol under which disease progression was evaluated by magnetic resonance imaging. Peripheral blood was subjected to Ficoll-Hypaque density gradient centrifugation to isolate PBMCs, which were then cryopreserved in liquid nitrogen. Ten or more counts support this clonotype. Its antigen target is currently unknown. Base qualities are missing; no much larger clone stands one base away. cDNA synthesis used template-switch 5'RACE with a primer carrying a 10-nucleotide random unique molecular identifier tagging each TCR transcript. Every sequencing run yielded over 180 million TCR-beta sequences covering 15-18 subjects. The RNeasy kit was used for extraction of total RNA. Using the KAPA Real-time Library Amplification kit, TCR-beta VDJ regions were amplified with primers for the TCR constant region and the 5'RACE anchor. Sample indexes and Illumina adaptors were added in a first PCR, and a second PCR then increased library yield. After Ampure bead purification, the roughly 650 bp TCR product was size-selected on a 2% E-gel SizeSelection system. Library quality was checked on a Bioanalyzer, concentration was measured with Qubit, and libraries were quantified with the Kapa Library Quantification kit before pooling. Paired-end 2 x 150 bp sequencing of the libraries was performed on an Illumina HiSeq 2500. To increase sequence diversity, roughly 25-31% phiX was spiked into each library pool. The paper's processing steps were these. Quality-filtered reads were processed with the UMI-based MiGEC pipeline, which removed over 75% of raw TCR sequences during error correction. IMGT germline references were used for alignment of VDJ genes, and clonotypes were defined by a unique CDR3 amino acid sequence together with V-J genes. Clonal expansion, Shannon diversity and CDR3 relatedness (CalcPairwiseDistances, ClusterSamples) were evaluated with VDJtools, and phylogenetic trees were built with CLCbio workbench. Clones with at least 8 unique UMIs were defined as expanded, with this threshold being based on coefficient-of-variation modelling across technical triplicates. TCRdb redid the processing of the public reads, applying fastp at Q25 and MiXCR, and retained in-frame beta chains. CDR3 protein sequences are deduplicated, and each keeps its most common genes and DNA. None of the V and J calls come from the authors' own analysis; TCRdb made them. This sample comprises around 35,000 distinct CDR3 sequences, around 1.5% of them detected only once. About 9% of the sample belongs to the ten largest clones.

Taken from cysteine to phenylalanine, the CDR3 has 14 residues. The kept DNA is CDR3 alone, 42 bases in frame from the first base. The germline V gene (reference sequence) provides CDR1 LGHDT and CDR2 YNNKEL. V has 2 bases trimmed and J has 8 bases trimmed; junction bases matching no gene number 4. The TCR originated in a woman aged 25 to 39 with multiple sclerosis. Sequencing used PBMCs. The sequence is built from TRBV3-1 and TRBJ2-4, with 9 bases matching TRBD1. The CDR3 reads CASSQHRQGDIQYF. The DNA sequence is given as TGTGCCAGCAGCCAACATAGACAGGGGGACATTCAGTACTTC.